What follows are 17 T cell receptor beta chains derived from one specimen sequenced in a study of CD8+ T cells in alopecia areata. Treatment meaning: oral pan-JAK inhibitor, 5-10 mg twice daily. Reverse transcribed after extraction, RNA yielded cDNA as the sequencing template. The assay was immunoSEQ multiplex PCR, and TCRdb's table has in-frame clones only and misses some. Found here are about 190,000 clones, 45% to 65% of them singletons; the top ten hold 0.69%. The sample in question was CD4+ T cells sorted from blood, obtained at week 4, from a patient treated with tofacitinib. These receptors were obtained from a human donor with alopecia areata.

This clone was counted only a few times. The chain combines TRBV29-1 with TRBJ2-7; 7 positions match TRBD2. The CDR3 is 14 amino acids. J was trimmed by 2 bases and V by 4 bases; bases with no gene match: 8. Germline V CDR1 and CDR2: SQVTM, ANQGSEA. In DNA form, the CDR3 reads TGCAGCGTTGCGGGGAGGGACCGAGCCTACGAGCAGTACTTC. This codes for CSVAGRDRAYEQYF.

The rearrangement joins TRBV14 to TRBJ2-7; 9 bases align to TRBD2. The trim removed 1 base at V and 5 bases at J, leaving 6 bases unmatched. The germline V gene has CDR1 SGHDN and CDR2 FVKESK. There are 15 residues in the CDR3. CDR3 protein: CASSQVASGTNEQYF. The CDR3, as DNA: TGTGCCAGCAGCCAAGTGGCTAGCGGGACGAACGAGCAGTACTTC.

V gene TRBV2 combines with J gene TRBJ1-5; D is unresolved. The CDR3 consists of 13 residues. CDR1 is SNHLY and CDR2 is FYNNEI in the germline V gene. V shed 7 bases and J shed 1 base, with 8 bases lying between them. CDR3 amino acids: CASNKISNQPQHF. CDR3 sequence (DNA): TGTGCCAGCAATAAAATAAGCAATCAGCCCCAGCATTTT.

This clone appeared once. The rearrangement links TRBV11-3 to TRBJ2-1; 8 nucleotides match TRBD2. Losses at the gene ends were 1 base for V and 9 bases for J; bases not matched to a gene: 5. This CDR3 region has 14 residues. In germline, CDR1 is SGHNT, CDR2 YENEEA. CDR3 loop: CASSLGTSPPEQFF. The CDR3 coding sequence is TGTGCCAGCAGCTTAGGGACTAGCCCCCCTGAGCAGTTCTTC.

The chain employs TRBV5-1 and TRBJ2-7; TRBD2 is a possible D gene (7 bases). The ends were cut back, 0 bases at V and 6 bases at J, with 13 bases in the middle. Germline loops: CDR1 SGHRS, CDR2 YFSETQ. This CDR3 comprises 14 residues. As DNA, the CDR3 is TGCGCCAGCAGCTTGGACGGGGGGCAAGGCGAGCAGTACTTC. As protein: CASSLDGGQGEQYF.

This clone is a singleton in its sample. V gene TRBV30 combines with J gene TRBJ2-7; D assignment may be TRBD1 or TRBD2 (5 bases each). The CDR3 sequence is 14 residues long. V lost 3 bases to trimming and J lost 5 bases, with 17 bases between them. Germline V gene sequence: CDR1 GTSNPN, CDR2 SVGIG (reference sequence). The CDR3 DNA sequence: TGTGCCTGGAGGATCGGGACGGGCCCTAACGAGCAGTACTTC. Translated, it gives CAWRIGTGPNEQYF.

Only a few counts were recorded for this clone. V gene TRBV2 combines with J gene TRBJ2-3, with D possibly TRBD2 on 5 matching bases. The CDR3 has 15 residues. Trimming pared 1 base from V and 5 bases from J, leaving 13 bases between. Germline CDR1 reads SNHLY; CDR2 reads FYNNEI. DNA of the CDR3: TGTGCCAGCAGTGAAGTCACTAACCGGGGAGATACGCAGTATTTT. The encoded protein is CASSEVTNRGDTQYF.

The chain carries TRBV11-2 and TRBJ2-7; 7 positions agree with TRBD1. This CDR3 is built from 13 residues. From germline, CDR1 is SGHAT and CDR2 FQNNGV. J was trimmed by 8 bases and V by 2 bases; bases with no gene match: 6. The DNA for the CDR3 is TGTGCCAGCAGCTTAAAAGGGACAGCAAAGCAGTACTTC. Translated: CASSLKGTAKQYF.

V is TRBV30 and J is TRBJ1-1, with 8 bases aligning to TRBD1. CDR3 length: 14 amino acids. The junction had 10 bases not matched to a gene; V was cut back by 4 bases and J by 6 bases. Germline CDR1 and CDR2: GTSNPN and SVGIG (reference sequence). In DNA, the CDR3 is TGTGCCTGGACCAAGGGCCAGGGGGCCTCTGAAGCTTTCTTT. Translated, it gives CAWTKGQGASEAFF.

The genes are TRBV5-1 and TRBJ2-1, with 9 bases lining up with TRBD1. Germline CDR1 and CDR2: SGHRS and YFSETQ. This CDR3 spans 15 amino acids. Trimming at V came to 4 bases and at J to 8 bases, leaving 10 bases not matched to a gene. The CDR3 spells CASSPGQGSIHEQFF. CDR3 in DNA: TGCGCCAGCAGCCCAGGACAGGGGTCCATTCATGAGCAGTTCTTC. Variable domain in full (rest from reference TRBV5-1 and TRBJ2-1): KAGVTQTPRYLIKTRGQQVTLSCSPISGHRSVSWYQQTPGQGLQFLFEYFSETQRNKGNFPGRFSGRQFSNSRSEMNVSTLELGDSALYLCASSPGQGSIHEQFFGPGTRLTVL.

The V and J genes are TRBV5-1 and TRBJ1-2; TRBD1 aligns across 8 bases. J was trimmed by 4 bases and V by 4 bases; bases with no gene match: 9. Germline V gene sequence: CDR1 SGHRS, CDR2 YFSETQ. This CDR3 comprises 15 residues. The CDR3 coding sequence is TGCGCCAGCAGCCTTGGACAGGGAAATCCCTATGGCTACACCTTC. Translation: CASSLGQGNPYGYTF.

The J gene is TRBJ2-7, the V gene TRBV30; no firm D call. Germline assignment: CDR1 GTSNPN and CDR2 SVGIG (reference sequence). V dropped 3 bases and J dropped 3 bases, with 6 bases sitting between them. The CDR3 has 11 amino acids. CDR3: CAWRNVYEQYF. The CDR3 bases are TGTGCCTGGAGAAACGTCTACGAGCAGTACTTC. Together with reference TRBV30 and TRBJ2-7, the CDR3 gives the full variable domain: SQTIHQWPATLVQPVGSPLSLECTVEGTSNPNLYWYRQAAGRGLQLLFYSVGIGQISSEVPQNLSASRPQDRQFILSSKKLLLSDSGFYLCAWRNVYEQYFGPGTRLTVT.

This clone was seen a few times. The genes are TRBV29-1 and TRBJ1-1; tentative D call: TRBD1 (5 bases). The CDR3 spans 12 residues. V gave up 6 bases and J gave up 5 bases, with 13 bases separating them. Germline assignment: CDR1 SQVTM and CDR2 ANQGSEA. The CDR3 spells CSVVGQGTEAFF. In DNA form, the CDR3 reads TGCAGCGTGGTGGGGCAGGGTACTGAAGCTTTCTTT.

The J gene is TRBJ2-7, the V gene TRBV15; 7 positions match TRBD2. V shed 0 bases and J 3 bases; nucleotides not matched to a gene: 5. The CDR3 runs 15 residues. Germline V gives CDR1 LNHNV, CDR2 YYDKDF (reference sequence). CDR3 nucleotides: TGTGCCACCAGCAGAGAGCCGCTAGCGGACTACGAGCAGTACTTC. It yields the protein CATSREPLADYEQYF.

V is TRBV18 and J is TRBJ2-1, with TRBD1 identical over 10 bases. CDR3 length equals 14 residues. The J segment lost 6 bases and the V segment lost 4 bases, leaving 3 bases of the junction unmatched. Germline CDR1 KGHSH, CDR2 LQKENI. The CDR3 DNA sequence: TGTGCCAGCTCACGACAGGGGGCAACCAATGAGCAGTTCTTC. This translates into CASSRQGATNEQFF.

This clone was picked up a small number of times. The chain links TRBV6-5 to TRBJ2-2; D gene uncertain. CDR3 length equals 12 residues. Germline values: CDR1 MNHEY, CDR2 SVGAGI. V lost 6 bases, J lost 6 bases, and 8 bases lay in between. CDR3 sequence reads: CASSRAAGELFF. For the CDR3, the DNA is TGTGCCAGCAGCCGCGCGGCCGGGGAGCTGTTTTTT.

This sequence joins TRBV27 and TRBJ1-2; D gene uncertain. Germline CDR1 is MNHEY and CDR2 is SMNVEV (reference sequence). CDR3 length equals 14 residues. V was cut by 8 bases and J by 0 bases, with 13 bases left in between. This CDR3 is CASSYRNTNYGYTF. CDR3 DNA: TGTGCCAGCTCATATCGTAATACTAACTATGGCTACACCTTC.